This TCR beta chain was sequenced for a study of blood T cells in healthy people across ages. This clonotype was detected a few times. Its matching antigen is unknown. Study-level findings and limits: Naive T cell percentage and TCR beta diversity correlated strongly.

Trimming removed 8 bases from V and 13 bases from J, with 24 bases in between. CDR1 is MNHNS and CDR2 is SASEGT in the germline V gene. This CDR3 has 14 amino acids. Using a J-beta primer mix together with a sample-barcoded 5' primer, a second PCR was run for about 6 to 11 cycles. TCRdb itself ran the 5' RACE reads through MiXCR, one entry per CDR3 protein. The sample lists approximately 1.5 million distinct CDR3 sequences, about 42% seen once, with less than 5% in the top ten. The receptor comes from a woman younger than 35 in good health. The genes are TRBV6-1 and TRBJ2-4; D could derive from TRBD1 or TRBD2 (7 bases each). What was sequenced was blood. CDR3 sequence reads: CASFWTGRGEEQYF. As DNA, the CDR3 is TGTGCCAGCTTTTGGACAGGACGGGGGGAAGAGCAGTACTTC.